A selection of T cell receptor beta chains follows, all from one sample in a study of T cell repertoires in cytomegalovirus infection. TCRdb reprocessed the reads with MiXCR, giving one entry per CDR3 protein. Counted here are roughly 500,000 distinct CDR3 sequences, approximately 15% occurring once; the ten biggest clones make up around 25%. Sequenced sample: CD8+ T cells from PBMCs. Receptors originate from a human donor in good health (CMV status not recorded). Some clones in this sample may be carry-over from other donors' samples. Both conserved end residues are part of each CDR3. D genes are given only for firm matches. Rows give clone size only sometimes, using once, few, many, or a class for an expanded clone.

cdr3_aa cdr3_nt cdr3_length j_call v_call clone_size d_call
CASSYEGYRANVLTF TGTGCCAGCAGTTACGAGGGTTATCGGGCCAACGTCCTGACTTTC 15 TRBJ2-6 TRBV6-2/TRBV6-3 many .
CAISGRASGVTDTQYF TGTGCCATCAGTGGGAGGGCTAGCGGGGTCACAGATACGCAGTATTTT 16 TRBJ2-3 TRBV10-3 . TRBD2
CASSLPRTGDLTQYF TGTGCCAGCAGTTTACCTCGGACAGGGGACTTGACCCAGTACTTC 15 TRBJ2-5 TRBV28 few TRBD1
CASSPDRGVYEQYF TGTGCCAGCAGCCCCGACAGGGGCGTGTACGAGCAGTACTTC 14 TRBJ2-7 TRBV7-9 many TRBD1
CASSSFGPTGELFF TGTGCCAGCAGCTCTTTCGGACCTACCGGGGAGCTGTTTTTT 14 TRBJ2-2 TRBV7-6 many .
CASSLSGRAYEQYF TGTGCCAGCAGTCTTAGCGGGAGGGCCTACGAGCAGTACTTC 14 TRBJ2-7 TRBV6-5 many TRBD2
CASSGKGRGETQYF TGCGCCAGCAGTGGGAAAGGGCGCGGAGAGACCCAGTACTTC 14 TRBJ2-5 TRBV10-1 once .
CASRQTGEGDTQYF TGTGCCAGCAGGCAGACAGGGGAGGGAGATACGCAGTATTTT 14 TRBJ2-3 TRBV6-5 . .
CASSLFRGTGVTDTQYF TGTGCCAGCAGTTTATTCCGCGGGACAGGGGTGACAGATACGCAGTATTTT 17 TRBJ2-3 TRBV28 . TRBD1
CASSLETFETQYF TGTGCCAGCAGCTTAGAAACCTTCGAGACCCAGTACTTC 13 TRBJ2-5 TRBV11-2 many .
CASSPRGQGYYGYTF TGTGCCAGCAGTCCCAGGGGACAGGGATACTATGGCTACACCTTC 15 TRBJ1-2 TRBV27 few TRBD1
CASSLVKDGYTF TGTGCCAGCAGTTTAGTGAAGGACGGCTACACCTTC 12 TRBJ1-2 TRBV28 few .
CASSLSGRAAYNEQFF TGTGCCAGCAGTCTTAGCGGGAGGGCAGCCTACAATGAGCAGTTCTTC 16 TRBJ2-1 TRBV6-2/TRBV6-3 many TRBD2
CASSLDRQGGDSPLHF TGTGCCAGCAGCCTTGATCGACAGGGTGGAGATTCACCCCTCCACTTT 16 TRBJ1-6 TRBV12-3/TRBV12-4 many TRBD1
CSARPEGVETQYF TGCAGTGCTAGGCCAGAAGGCGTGGAGACCCAGTACTTC 13 TRBJ2-5 TRBV20-1 few .
CASRLAGDSTDTQYF TGTGCCAGCAGATTAGCGGGAGACAGCACAGATACGCAGTATTTT 15 TRBJ2-3 TRBV7-9 . TRBD2
CASSQGIEQFF TGCGCCAGCAGCCAAGGAATTGAGCAGTTCTTC 11 TRBJ2-1 TRBV4-1 few .
CASSLAVRVNTEAFF TGTGCCAGCAGCTTAGCAGTGCGGGTGAACACTGAAGCTTTCTTT 15 TRBJ1-1 TRBV7-2 many .
CASSAAGTSGEQYF TGTGCCAGCAGCGCGGCCGGGACTAGCGGGGAGCAGTACTTC 14 TRBJ2-7 TRBV9 . TRBD2
CASSPFPSSGGEYEQYF TGTGCCAGCAGCCCCTTTCCCTCTAGCGGGGGGGAGTACGAGCAGTACTTC 17 TRBJ2-7 TRBV7-9 many TRBD2
CASSEASYTGTDTQYF TGTGCCAGCAGTGAAGCTTCCTATACCGGGACAGATACGCAGTATTTT 16 TRBJ2-3 TRBV2 . .
CASSQGGGGKEFF TGCGCCAGCAGCCAAGGTGGTGGGGGGAAGGAGTTCTTC 13 TRBJ2-1 TRBV4-1 few .
CASSDGTGGGAFF TGTGCCAGCAGCGACGGGACCGGGGGGGGCGCTTTCTTT 13 TRBJ1-1 TRBV5-6 few .
CASSSRKHGSGANVLTF TGTGCCAGCAGCTCCCGAAAACATGGCTCTGGGGCCAACGTCCTGACTTTC 17 TRBJ2-6 TRBV13 . .
CATPIREGETGELFF TGTGCCACCCCAATTCGGGAGGGCGAAACCGGGGAGCTGTTTTTT 15 TRBJ2-2 TRBV6-1 few TRBD2